These T cell receptor beta chains were read from a single sample in a study of blood T cells in healthy people across ages. TCRdb fed the 5' RACE reads into MiXCR, producing one record per CDR3 protein. The table shows 2 million or so distinct CDR3 sequences, with around 50% occurring only once. The sample consisted of blood. The receptors stem from a woman in her forties in good health. The CDR3 runs from the conserved cysteine through the conserved F or W. A D gene is named only where the DNA matches it firmly. Size values are once, few and many counts, or a class for expanded clones, and some rows have none.

d_call,j_call,v_call,clone_size,cdr3_aa,cdr3_nt
.,TRBJ2-1,TRBV4-3,few,CASSQDGRPGIDEQFF,TGCGCCAGCAGCCAAGATGGGCGGCCCGGAATAGATGAGCAGTTCTTC
TRBD1,TRBJ1-2,TRBV6-6,.,CASSSSTTGNYGYTF,TGTGCCAGCAGCTCCTCTACGACAGGGAACTATGGCTACACCTTC
TRBD1,TRBJ2-7,TRBV15,few,CATSRPTGAYEQYF,TGTGCCACCAGCAGACCGACAGGGGCCTACGAGCAGTACTTC
TRBD1,TRBJ2-1,TRBV20-1,.,CSPVRGHRSCNEQFF,TGCAGTCCCGTCAGGGGGCACAGGTCCTGCAATGAGCAGTTCTTC
.,TRBJ1-5,TRBV27,.,CASSRIPSNQPQHF,TGTGCCAGCAGCCGAATACCTAGCAATCAGCCCCAGCATTTT
TRBD1,TRBJ2-7,TRBV6-2/TRBV6-3,.,CASRWDRGIYEQYF,TGTGCCAGCAGGTGGGACAGGGGGATCTACGAGCAGTACTTC
TRBD1,TRBJ2-7,TRBV12-3/TRBV12-4,few,CASSGTGGFYEQYF,TGTGCCAGCAGCGGGACAGGGGGCTTCTACGAGCAGTACTTC
.,TRBJ2-7,TRBV10-3,.,CATWDGTTYEQYF,TGTGCCACCTGGGACGGGACGACCTACGAGCAGTACTTC
.,TRBJ2-1,TRBV28,.,CASSEDAGWGDEQFF,TGTGCCAGCAGCGAAGATGCGGGGTGGGGCGATGAGCAGTTCTTC
.,TRBJ1-2,TRBV20-1,once,CSASLQGPGYTF,TGCAGTGCTAGTTTACAGGGTCCTGGCTACACCTTC
.,TRBJ2-3,TRBV4-2,.,CASSQGEGDWRGTDTQYF,TGTGCCAGCAGCCAAGGGGAAGGTGATTGGAGAGGCACAGATACGCAGTATTTT
.,TRBJ2-1,TRBV7-9,few,CASSRMNSYNEQFF,TGTGCCAGCAGCCGTATGAACTCCTACAATGAGCAGTTCTTC
TRBD2,TRBJ2-3,TRBV28,.,CASNPAGASTDTQYF,TGTGCCAGCAACCCAGCGGGGGCTAGCACAGATACGCAGTATTTT
.,TRBJ2-1,TRBV5-1,.,CASSLAARAGNEQFF,TGCGCCAGCAGCTTGGCCGCCAGGGCTGGTAATGAGCAGTTCTTC
TRBD2,TRBJ2-1,TRBV20-1,few,CSAGTSGGYNEQFF,TGCAGTGCTGGGACTAGCGGGGGCTACAATGAGCAGTTCTTC
.,TRBJ1-1,TRBV12-3/TRBV12-4,few,CASSFYTGPEAFF,TGTGCCAGCAGTTTTTATACAGGGCCTGAAGCTTTCTTT
.,TRBJ2-5,TRBV6-5,.,CASGPTGRGFQETQYF,TGTGCCAGCGGCCCGACAGGGAGGGGGTTCCAAGAGACCCAGTACTTC
.,TRBJ2-3,TRBV20-1,.,CSAAHTDTQYF,TGCAGTGCTGCGCACACAGATACGCAGTATTTT
.,TRBJ2-7,TRBV10-3,.,CAISGYYNEQYF,TGCGCCATCAGTGGGTACTACAATGAGCAGTACTTC
TRBD1,TRBJ2-1,TRBV24-1,.,CATSDQQSGTGSYNEQFF,TGTGCCACCAGTGATCAACAATCCGGGACAGGCTCCTACAATGAGCAGTTCTTC
.,TRBJ2-1,TRBV29-1,many,CSVEGAGRNEQFF,TGCAGCGTTGAAGGGGCAGGGAGGAATGAGCAGTTCTTC
.,TRBJ2-7,TRBV5-6,.,CASSLAPAAYEQYF,TGTGCCAGCAGCTTGGCCCCCGCCGCCTACGAGCAGTACTTC
TRBD1,TRBJ2-7,TRBV7-2,.,CASSHWTGLEDEQYF,TGTGCCAGCAGCCATTGGACAGGCCTTGAGGACGAGCAGTACTTC
TRBD2,TRBJ2-3,TRBV29-1,few,CSVERGEDTQYF,TGCAGCGTTGAGCGGGGGGAAGATACGCAGTATTTT